The text below deals with one T cell receptor (beta chain). Its antigen is not yet known. The sample holds no much larger clone one base away, and base qualities are not on file. Counted from cysteine to phenylalanine, this CDR3 has 13 amino acids. Only the CDR3 part of the read is kept: 39 bases, read in frame from the first base. CDR1 LNHDA and CDR2 SQIVND were looked up in the germline V gene (reference sequence). Clipping removes 3 bases from V and 10 bases from J, with 8 as the unmatched junction base count. The sample comes from a study of ipilimumab plus nivolumab after autologous stem cell transplantation (dated by TCRdb to about 2021). Looking at the study overall: Trial patients received a median of roughly 5 ipilimumab doses and fewer than 10 nivolumab doses. Included in the myeloma cohort were high-risk transplant-naive patients as well as patients relapsing within 3 years of a first autologous transplant. Patients with high-risk diffuse large B cell lymphoma, mature T cell lymphoma, or multiple myeloma undergoing autologous transplant were enrolled in the trial. The intent-to-treat population of the trial was made up of around 35 patients.

Checkpoint therapy was initiated 14 to 28 days after autologous transplant, and ipilimumab was administered at 1 mg/kg intravenously on day 1 of selected weeks. Nivolumab was given at 3 mg/kg intravenously on day 1 of weeks 1, 4, 7, 10, and every two weeks through week 26. This was a Phase Ib clinical trial that tested ipilimumab plus nivolumab, given as combined checkpoint inhibition, for consolidation following autologous stem cell transplantation. The library relied on the immunoSEQ multiplex PCR assay. The table comes from immuneACCESS by way of TCRdb, which keeps in-frame sequences with V and J called. Part of the clones is missing from these tables; in studies checked, under half for an unresolved V gene and the rest for unknown reasons. This sample comprises thousands of clones, about 80% of them detected only once. The ten largest clones add up to roughly a sixth of the sample. General findings and caveats noted by the study authors: Per the authors, a biologic rationale for further study of the post-transplant checkpoint inhibition approach was offered by T cell receptor repertoire, regulatory T cell phenotype and gut microbiota profiles. The authors concluded that combined checkpoint inhibition appeared tolerable when used as consolidation after transplant.

The TCR comes from a male donor with multiple myeloma. Sample: PBMCs, taken in a trial of ipilimumab plus nivolumab as post-transplant consolidation. This chain is built from TRBV19 and TRBJ1-2, and 7 bases in between align with TRBD1. The DNA reads as follows: TGTGCCAGTAGTATCGGCCTGGAGGGGGCCTACACCTTC. The translation is CASSIGLEGAYTF.